The entry that follows covers one T cell receptor (beta chain) sequence. The target antigen is unknown. An end of the junction does not agree with germline; a read error may underlie this. The data originate from a study of blood T cells in healthy people across ages. The overall study: Template switching picked up about one barcoded beta molecule for each two T cells. Study results and limitations: Naive and antigen-experienced cells were not separated, limiting conclusive comparison. Both higher diversity and more naive CD4+ cells marked long-lived donors when set against aged donors.

The use of a sample-barcoded 5' primer and a J-beta primer mix characterized a second PCR of about 7 to 12 cycles. MiXCR, run by TCRdb on the 5' RACE reads, gives a single entry per CDR3 protein. In the table there are 750,000 to 950,000 distinct CDR3 sequences, 25% to 35% of which are singletons. A further study also used this sample, focusing on T cells of mothers and their children. From that paper: cDNA was made from all extracted RNA, around 1.5 ug per 15 ul.

This TCR was recovered from a woman aged 40 to 50 in good health. The sequencing input was blood.

The CDR3 sequence: CVSSFALAGGIDTQYF. DNA for the CDR3: TGCGTCAGCAGCTTCGCACTAGCGGGGGGAATTGATACGCAGTATTTT. The chain recombines TRBV5-1 with TRBJ2-3; 12 nucleotides line up with TRBD2. This CDR3 contains 16 residues. Per the germline V gene, CDR1 is SGHRS and CDR2 is YFSETQ.